This passage covers 5 T cell receptor beta chains from one sample sequenced in a study of regulatory T cells in long-lasting Graves disease (dated by TCRdb to about 2021). The time point label, read with the paper, signifies: persistent/refractory GD, antithyroid drugs over 5 years with positive TRAb. RNA was extracted from PBMCs in TRIzol for both TCR sequencing and RNA sequencing. The library was produced with multiplex PCR. Sequencing instrument: Illumina HiSeq 4000. iRepertoire HTBI primers and Arm-PCR amplification of CDR3 regions were used to construct TCR beta libraries. TCRdb took the public reads, trimmed them with fastp at Q25, ran MiXCR for clone calling and kept in-frame beta chains. Each entry merges the rows of one CDR3 protein and shows their most common DNA and genes. The sample records 400,000 or so distinct CDR3 sequences, about a quarter of which are singletons. Together, the top ten hold approximately 26% of the sample.

This specimen was peripheral blood mononuclear cells (PBMCs), taken when the disease was refractory, from a patient treated with antithyroid drugs. The receptors originated from a female donor with Graves disease.

This clonotype was found many times. At one of its ends the junction is not consistent with the germline gene, which may arise from a read error. CDR3 protein: CASSLGGGGVVNF. The CDR3 coding sequence is TGTGCCAGCAGCTTAGGTGGGGGGGGGGTGGTGAACTTC. The rearrangement uses TRBV7-8 and TRBJ2-7, with 7 nucleotides matching TRBD2. From germline, CDR1 is SGHVS and CDR2 FQNEAQ. This CDR3 contains 13 residues. Supplemented by reference TRBV7-8 and TRBJ2-7, the full variable domain reads GAGVSQSPRYKVAKRGQDVALRCDPISGHVSLFWYQQALGQGPEFLTYFQNEAQLDKSGLPSDRFFAERPEGSVSTLKIQRTQQEDSAVYLCASSLGGGGVVNFGPGTRLTVT.

This rearrangement joins TRBV18 to TRBJ1-3; 7 positions match TRBD1. CDR1 and CDR2 (germline): KGHSH, LQKENI. V shed 2 bases, J shed 2 bases, and the junction held 0 bases outside the gene matches. This CDR3 comprises 14 residues. The CDR3 loop reads CASSPGTAGNTIYF. CDR3 sequence (DNA): TGTGCCAGCTCACCAGGGACAGCTGGAAACACCATATATTTT.

The chain recombines TRBV27 with TRBJ2-7; D is possibly TRBD1 (5 bases). The V end was cut by 3 bases, the J end by 3 bases, with 15 bases between. The CDR3 has 15 amino acids. Germline CDR1 is MNHEY and CDR2 is SMNVEV (reference sequence). The CDR3 here is CASSLWGGSGYEQYF. The CDR3 region has the DNA TGTGCCAGCAGTTTGTGGGGCGGTTCCGGCTACGAGCAGTACTTC.

This clonotype was seen a few times. The J gene is TRBJ1-4, the V gene TRBV12-3 or TRBV12-4; D not certain. This CDR3 has 14 residues. Trimming took off 5 bases at V and 4 bases at J, with 11 bases between the two ends. The CDR3 loop reads CASSPQTFNEKLFF. As DNA, the CDR3 is TGTGCCAGCAGTCCCCAGACTTTTAATGAAAAACTGTTTTTT.

V and J are TRBV15 and TRBJ2-7; a weak D match, TRBD2 (6 bases). Germline loops: CDR1 LNHNV, CDR2 YYDKDF (reference sequence). The CDR3 has 16 residues. The germline V and J ends were trimmed by 0 bases and 2 bases, with 14 bases remaining between them. The CDR3 sequence: CATSRDERVGTYEQYF. In DNA, the CDR3 is TGTGCCACCAGCAGAGACGAGCGGGTTGGCACCTACGAGCAGTACTTC.